The 5 T cell receptor beta chains listed next were all sequenced from one sample in a study of T cell responses to AZD1222 COVID-19 vaccine (TCRdb year 2021). According to the study, the label for this sample's time point signals: baseline before first vaccination. Library preparation employed the immunoSEQ multiplex PCR assay. TCRdb re-hosts the immuneACCESS table, in-frame sequences only. Its copies lack some clones; in the studies checked, an unresolved V gene accounts for under half of them, and the cause for the rest is not known. For this sample the table gives 120,000 to 150,000 clones, of which about 93% were detected only once. The biggest ten clones account for 5.2% of the sample. The input for sequencing was peripheral blood, taken on day 0 of AZD1222 vaccination. Receptors were obtained from an adult in good health.

V is TRBV4-1 and J is TRBJ2-3, with 7 bases aligning to TRBD2. The CDR3 has 15 residues. The V segment lost 1 base and the J segment 2 bases; nucleotides outside the gene matches: 3. CDR1 is MGHRA, CDR2 YSYEKL, per germline. CDR3: CASSQGGGYTDTQYF. The CDR3 DNA reads as TGCGCCAGCAGCCAAGGGGGGGGATACACAGATACGCAGTATTTT.

This chain joins TRBV7-2 and TRBJ2-7; 10 bases line up with TRBD2. The CDR3 loop spans 15 amino acids. J lost 3 bases, V lost 4 bases, and 6 bases had no gene match. The germline V gene has CDR1 SGHTA and CDR2 FQGNSA. The CDR3 region is CASSWTSGEYYEQYF. DNA for the CDR3: TGTGCCAGCAGCTGGACTAGCGGAGAGTACTACGAGCAGTACTTC.

This chain uses TRBV19 with TRBJ2-2, with D hard to call. Germline CDR1 reads LNHDA; CDR2 reads SQIVND (reference sequence). CDR3 length: 17 amino acids. V dropped 5 bases and J dropped 2 bases, with 18 bases sitting between them. CDR3 DNA: TGTGCCAGTAGTTCCTCGCTTTGGACGGGTAACACCGGGGAGCTGTTTTTT. As protein: CASSSSLWTGNTGELFF.

The chain carries TRBV4-3 and TRBJ1-1, with D possibly matching TRBD1 (6 bases). Trimming removed 0 bases from V and 1 base from J, with 12 bases in between. This CDR3 spans 16 amino acids. The V gene's germline CDR1 is LGHNA and CDR2 YSLEER. DNA of the CDR3: TGCGCCAGCAGCCAAGAACCGGGACATCCGAACACTGAAGCTTTCTTT. It yields the protein CASSQEPGHPNTEAFF.

The chain uses TRBV6-5 and TRBJ2-1, with D tentatively TRBD1 (6 bases). The CDR3 covers 16 residues. CDR1 is MNHEY and CDR2 is SVGAGI in the germline V gene. The V and J ends lost 2 bases and 0 bases respectively, with 11 bases between them. DNA of the CDR3: TGTGCCAGCAGTTACCAATCAGGGGTCTCCTACAATGAGCAGTTCTTC. Amino acids: CASSYQSGVSYNEQFF.